A single sample gave rise to the 24 T cell receptor beta chains below, sequenced in a study of OX40 agonist ivuxolimab in advanced cancers. Clones were sequenced by immunoSEQ multiplex PCR, and TCRdb holds only the in-frame ones, with some missing. The sample records 35,000 to 40,000 clones, about 90% being singletons. The sequencing here drew on CD4+ or CD8+ T cells sorted from blood, taken in a trial of the OX40 agonist ivuxolimab. The receptors here all came from an adult with an advanced solid tumor such as melanoma, head and neck, liver or kidney cancer.

This clone was observed a few times. CDR3 nucleotide sequence: TGTGCCAGCAGTCCAATACAGGGGGCCCACGAGCAGTACGTC. This sequence encodes CASSPIQGAHEQYV. The gene calls are TRBV7-9 and TRBJ2-7; 9 positions agree with TRBD1. With 6 bases clipped from V and 5 bases from J, the junction kept 8 bases outside the gene matches. This CDR3 region has 14 residues. Looked up from germline, CDR1 is SEHNR and CDR2 is FQNEAQ (reference sequence).

V gene TRBV11-1 combines with J gene TRBJ1-1; unclear D gene. Trimming took 0 bases from V and 7 from J, leaving 9 bases between them. The CDR3 contains 13 residues. Germline lookup yields CDR1 SGHAT and CDR2 FQDESV (reference sequence). CDR3 sequence reads: CASSLAWGSEAFF. CDR3 in DNA: TGTGCCAGCAGCTTAGCCTGGGGTAGTGAAGCTTTCTTT.

The chain joins TRBV7-2 to TRBJ1-5; D not resolved. The CDR3 spans 14 residues. V lost 1 base to trimming and J lost 10 bases, with 14 bases between them. CDR1 is SGHTA and CDR2 is FQGNSA in the germline V gene. CDR3 sequence: CASSLEVAPLPQHF. The CDR3 DNA follows: TGTGCCAGCAGCTTAGAAGTCGCACCTCTCCCCCAGCATTTT.

The gene calls are TRBV6-1 and TRBJ1-1; D gene ambiguous. This CDR3 region has 14 residues. Germline V lookup: CDR1 MNHNS, CDR2 SASEGT. The V gene lost 1 base and the J gene lost 3 bases, with 9 bases spanning the gap. The CDR3 sequence: CASSEVSVYTEAFF. The CDR3 coding sequence is TGTGCCAGCAGTGAAGTCTCCGTATACACTGAAGCTTTCTTT.

This chain's CDR3 is CASSYSSGSLGGEQFF. The CDR3 DNA sequence: TGTGCCAGCAGTTACTCGAGCGGTTCGCTAGGTGGTGAGCAGTTCTTC. The genes are TRBV6-6 and TRBJ2-1; maybe TRBD2 (5 bases). Germline loops: CDR1 MNHNY, CDR2 SVGAGI (reference sequence). Trimming took off 0 bases at V and 9 bases at J, with 18 bases between the two ends. CDR3 length: 16 amino acids.

The V gene is TRBV7-9, the J gene TRBJ1-6; 9 bases agree with TRBD1. Germline V CDR1 and CDR2: SEHNR, FQNEAQ (reference sequence). V lost 5 bases, J lost 7 bases, and 6 bases stayed unmatched. The CDR3 extends over 15 amino acids. The CDR3 DNA is TGTGCCAGCAGCCCACAGGGGGCTTGGAATTCACCCCTCCACTTT. Residues: CASSPQGAWNSPLHF. The full variable domain, completed using reference TRBV7-9 and TRBJ1-6, is DTGVSQNPRHKITKRGQNVTFRCDPISEHNRLYWYRQTLGQGPEFLTYFQNEAQLEKSRLLSDRFSAERPKGSFSTLEIQRTEQGDSAMYLCASSPQGAWNSPLHFGNGTRLTVT.

This chain uses TRBV30 with TRBJ2-1, with 9 bases matching TRBD2. The J segment lost 1 base and the V segment lost 1 base, leaving 8 bases of the junction unmatched. The V gene's germline CDR1 is GTSNPN and CDR2 SVGIG (reference sequence). This CDR3 contains 17 residues. This CDR3 reads CAWSGPELAGSYNEQFF. As DNA, the CDR3 is TGTGCCTGGAGTGGCCCGGAGCTAGCGGGATCCTACAATGAGCAGTTCTTC.

V is TRBV19 and J is TRBJ2-7; 7 bases fit TRBD2. V was clipped by 10 bases and J by 4 bases; unmatched bases: 13. Germline assignment: CDR1 LNHDA and CDR2 SQIVND (reference sequence). The length of the CDR3 is 14 residues. CDR3 DNA: TGTGCCACCTCCGGCCTGCGGGAGTCGTACGAGCAGTACTTC. It specifies CATSGLRESYEQYF. The complete variable domain, with remaining parts taken from reference TRBV19 and TRBJ2-7, reads DGGITQSPKYLFRKEGQNVTLSCEQNLNHDAMYWYRQDPGQGLRLIYYSQIVNDFQKGDIAEGYSVSREKKESFPLTVTSAQKNPTAFYLCATSGLRESYEQYFGPGTRLTVT.

This clone is large within its sample. The genes are TRBV28 and TRBJ2-1, with D perhaps matching TRBD1 (6 bases). In germline, CDR1 is MDHEN, CDR2 SYDVKM. The CDR3 spans 17 residues. V was shortened by 5 bases and J by 0 bases, with 17 bases between the two germline ends. The CDR3 reads CASSGAGARPSYNEQFF. The CDR3 coding sequence is TGTGCCAGCAGTGGCGCAGGGGCTCGTCCCTCCTACAATGAGCAGTTCTTC.

The CDR3 is CASRSTGVYYEQYF. The DNA of the CDR3 is TGTGCCAGCAGATCGACAGGGGTTTACTACGAGCAGTACTTC. The chain is built from TRBV28 and TRBJ2-7, with 8 bases fitting TRBD1. Germline V CDR1 and CDR2: MDHEN, SYDVKM. With 6 bases clipped from V and 3 bases from J, the junction kept 7 bases outside the gene matches. CDR3 length: 14 residues.

The chain couples TRBV28 to TRBJ2-3; TRBD2 agrees at 9 bases. The CDR3 has 17 amino acids. From germline, CDR1 is MDHEN and CDR2 SYDVKM. V shed 5 bases and J 1 base; nucleotides not matched to a gene: 10. The CDR3 DNA reads TGTGCCAGCAGTGTTGGGGAGCGGGAGGCGGGCACAGATACGCAGTATTTT. It is translated as CASSVGEREAGTDTQYF. Variable domain in full (rest from reference TRBV28 and TRBJ2-3): DVKVTQSSRYLVKRTGEKVFLECVQDMDHENMFWYRQDPGLGLRLIYFSYDVKMKEKGDIPEGYSVSREKKERFSLILESASTNQTSMYLCASSVGEREAGTDTQYFGPGTRLTVL.

This clone is large within its sample. The rearrangement uses TRBV5-4 and TRBJ1-2; D unclear. CDR3 size: 15 residues. The V gene lost 1 base and the J gene lost 2 bases, with 12 bases spanning the gap. Germline values: CDR1 SGHNT, CDR2 YYREEE (reference sequence). CDR3 nucleotide sequence: TGTGCCAGCAGCTTGAGGTCGGACCTCAACTATGGCTACACCTTC. It encodes CASSLRSDLNYGYTF.

V and J are TRBV28 and TRBJ2-5, with D perhaps being TRBD1 or TRBD2 (7 bases each). This CDR3 contains 15 residues. The V gene's germline CDR1 is MDHEN and CDR2 SYDVKM. V was cut by 6 bases and J by 5 bases, with 19 bases left in between. CDR3 region: CASSNPARGGETQYF. The CDR3 bases are TGTGCCAGCAGCAACCCTGCCAGGGGGGGGGAGACCCAGTACTTC.

The chain has TRBV28 and TRBJ2-3, with 9 bases matching TRBD2. The CDR3 is made up of 15 amino acids. Germline V gene lookup returns CDR1 MDHEN and CDR2 SYDVKM. V lost 3 bases and J lost 5; bases outside the gene matches: 6. DNA of the CDR3: TGTGCCAGCAGTTTTCGGGCGGGAGGGAGAGATACGCAGTATTTT. Protein product: CASSFRAGGRDTQYF.

This sequence joins TRBV5-5 and TRBJ2-2; possibly TRBD2 for D (5 bases). Trimming stripped 0 bases from V and 6 bases from J, with 12 bases between. Germline CDR1 and CDR2: SGHKS and YYEKEE (reference sequence). CDR3 length: 15 amino acids. CDR3 in DNA: TGTGCCAGCAGCTTGGAGGGAGAGAAGGCCGGGGAGCTGTTTTTT. Translation: CASSLEGEKAGELFF. Full variable domain (rest looked up from reference TRBV5-5 and TRBJ2-2): DAGVTQSPTHLIKTRGQQVTLRCSPISGHKSVSWYQQVLGQGPQFIFQYYEKEERGRGNFPDRFSARQFPNYSSELNVNALLLGDSALYLCASSLEGEKAGELFFGEGSRLTVL.

For the CDR3, the DNA is TGTGCCAGCAGTCCCCTTGGGAGCGGGAGTCCGCCTAGCACAGATACGCAGTATTTT. It is translated as CASSPLGSGSPPSTDTQYF. The rearrangement links TRBV27 to TRBJ2-3; 8 bases match TRBD2. This CDR3 has 19 residues. The V and J ends lost 5 bases and 0 bases, in that order; junction bases with no gene match: 16. Germline V gives CDR1 MNHEY, CDR2 SMNVEV (reference sequence).

The chain carries TRBV7-8 and TRBJ1-1; D perhaps matches TRBD1 (6 bases). This CDR3 is 14 amino acids long. Trimming removed 5 bases at V and 8 bases at J, with 18 bases between. Germline V gene sequence: CDR1 SGHVS, CDR2 FQNEAQ. The CDR3 region has the DNA TGTGCCAGCAGCCCCATTGGGGGCCAACAAGAAGCTTTCTTT. Residues: CASSPIGGQQEAFF.

The chain couples TRBV6-1 to TRBJ2-3, with D possibly TRBD2 on 6 matching bases. The CDR3 spans 18 residues. From germline, CDR1 is MNHNS and CDR2 SASEGT. V dropped 2 bases and J dropped 4 bases, with 22 bases sitting between them. The CDR3 coding sequence is TGTGCCAGCAGTGAAACCGACCGTCTAGCGCTCGGCGCAGATACGCAGTATTTT. Translation gives CASSETDRLALGADTQYF.

This clone was counted once. The chain carries TRBV27 and TRBJ2-6, with D tentatively TRBD2 (6 bases). Trimming took 0 bases from V and 2 from J, leaving 8 bases between them. The germline CDR1 and CDR2 sequences are MNHEY and SMNVEV (reference sequence). There are 16 residues in the CDR3. The CDR3 spells CASSLSGGAGANVLTF. In nucleotides, the CDR3 is TGTGCCAGCAGTTTATCCGGGGGAGCTGGGGCCAACGTCCTGACTTTC.

This sequence joins TRBV6-1 and TRBJ1-1; no definite D call. Per germline, CDR1 MNHNS and CDR2 SASEGT. The CDR3 is 10 residues long. Trimming stripped 0 bases from V and 12 bases from J, with 5 bases between. Here the CDR3 reads CASSEAMTFF. CDR3 bases: TGTGCCAGCAGTGAAGCGATGACTTTCTTT.

This chain links TRBV27 with TRBJ2-5, with unresolved D. The V end lost 10 bases, the J end lost 5 bases, and 17 bases lay between the germline ends. Germline CDR1 is MNHEY and CDR2 is SMNVEV (reference sequence). The CDR3 covers 13 residues. CDR3 sequence: CATPPRPAETQYF. In DNA, the CDR3 is TGTGCCACACCGCCCCGCCCTGCGGAGACCCAGTACTTC.

This clone has only one observation. The chain employs TRBV4-3 and TRBJ2-5, with TRBD2 identical over 9 bases. J lost 1 base, V lost 1 base, and 10 bases had no gene match. The CDR3 is 18 amino acids. CDR1 LGHNA and CDR2 YSLEER come from the germline V gene. The chain's CDR3 is CASSQVVSLAGIQETQYF. CDR3 nucleotides: TGCGCCAGCAGCCAAGTAGTAAGCCTAGCGGGGATCCAAGAGACCCAGTACTTC.

The chain is built from TRBV18 and TRBJ1-1; no firm D call. CDR1 KGHSH and CDR2 LQKENI come from the germline V gene. The V end lost 2 bases, the J end lost 4 bases, and 8 bases lay between the germline ends. The CDR3 has 13 residues. CDR3 nucleotides: TGTGCCAGCTCACCAGCCGGCCCCACTGAAGCTTTCTTT. It yields the protein CASSPAGPTEAFF. The full variable domain, its missing parts supplied by reference TRBV18 and TRBJ1-1, is NAGVMQNPRHLVRRRGQEARLRCSPMKGHSHVYWYRQLPEEGLKFMVYLQKENIIDESGMPKERFSAEFPKEGPSILRIQQVVRGDSAAYFCASSPAGPTEAFFGQGTRLTVV.

The genes are TRBV19 and TRBJ2-7; tentative D call: TRBD2 (6 bases). CDR3 size: 14 residues. Looked up from germline, CDR1 is LNHDA and CDR2 is SQIVND (reference sequence). The V gene lost 8 bases and the J gene lost 4 bases, with 18 bases spanning the gap. The CDR3 spells CASSFWGRTYEQYF. The CDR3 nucleotides read TGTGCCAGTTCCTTCTGGGGGAGGACATACGAGCAGTACTTC. Full variable domain (missing parts from reference TRBV19 and TRBJ2-7): DGGITQSPKYLFRKEGQNVTLSCEQNLNHDAMYWYRQDPGQGLRLIYYSQIVNDFQKGDIAEGYSVSREKKESFPLTVTSAQKNPTAFYLCASSFWGRTYEQYFGPGTRLTVT.